In this sample, the clone carrying this T cell receptor beta chain turned up many times. The CDR3 runs 16 residues. CDR1 MNHNS and CDR2 SASEGT come from the germline V gene. V was trimmed by 0 bases and J by 1 base, leaving 13 bases between them. This sample is drawn from a study of blood T cell repertoires in COVID-19. Clones were read by immunoSEQ multiplex PCR, and TCRdb kept only the in-frame ones, dropping some. The profile shows about 94,000 clones, 78% of them singletons. The material sequenced was peripheral blood. This clonotype was sampled from an older man with COVID-19, enrolled during active disease. The rearrangement uses TRBV6-1 and TRBJ2-7, with a possible D match to TRBD1 (6 bases). CDR3 nucleotides: TGTGCCAGCAGTGAAGCGGGGGCAGTGGGTTCCTACGAGCAGTACTTC. Translation: CASSEAGAVGSYEQYF.